This TCR beta chain was recovered during a study of blood T cells in healthy people across ages. The second PCR ran about 6 to 11 cycles with a sample-barcoded 5' primer and J-beta primers. CDR3-containing paired-end reads numbered at least 2.5 million in each sample. Each CDR3 protein is one row after TCRdb ran MiXCR on the 5' RACE reads. In the table there are over 1,500,000 distinct CDR3 sequences, about two fifths of which are singletons. General study points: TCR beta diversity was tightly associated with the proportion of naive T cells. The unknown donor CMV status may have confounded expanded clonotype changes.

The CDR3 spans 12 residues. The germline V and J ends were trimmed by 7 bases and 1 base, with 7 bases remaining between them. The germline V gene has CDR1 MDHEN and CDR2 SYDVKM. This clonotype was found once. The antigen is unknown. Sequences were obtained from blood. The chain is built from TRBV28 and TRBJ1-1; D call uncertain. The source of this sequence is a human donor in good health. The chain's CDR3 is CASIDRNTEAFF. The CDR3 DNA reads TGTGCCAGCATCGACCGGAACACTGAAGCTTTCTTT.